The clone carrying this TCR beta chain was detected only a few times. Its specificity is unknown. Separation by sorting yielded CD4+ and CD8+ T cells from PBMCs. This sample was included in a study of CD8+ T cells in alopecia areata. V was shortened by 4 bases and J by 2 bases, with 12 bases between the two germline ends. The CDR3 covers 14 residues. Germline CDR1 SGHRS, CDR2 YFSETQ. Following extraction, RNA underwent reverse transcription to cDNA, which served as the sequencing template. Profiling relied on immunoSEQ multiplex PCR, and the TCRdb table lists in-frame clones only, not all of them. This table has approximately 150,000 clones, 50% to 65% appearing once. Findings and caveats of the study: In scalp samples, resident alphabeta T cells of normal skin are also sequenced. Sharing of TCRs across patients appeared less clear than in mice, possibly for HLA-related reasons.

The material sequenced was CD4+ T cells sorted from blood. The chain is built from TRBV5-1 and TRBJ1-2; D remains unclear. The TCR sequence derives from a human donor in good health. This CDR3 is CASSLRSGNYGYTF. For the CDR3, the DNA is TGCGCCAGCAGCCTGCGGTCGGGGAACTATGGCTACACCTTC.